The 5 T cell receptor beta chains below come from one sample, sequenced in a study of Ad26.COV2.S vaccination and SARS-CoV-2 variants. Sequencing used immunoSEQ multiplex PCR; TCRdb keeps in-frame clones, though not all of them. The sample contains roughly 300,000 clones, about 88% of which appear only once. Treatment in this sample: roughly 20 received Ad26.COV2.S at low or high dose, single or two shots; 5 received placebo; per-sample allocation not given. All samples were drawn on day 63, counting from the first vaccine or placebo injection. The source material was peripheral blood, sampled in a trial of Ad26.COV2.S vaccine versus placebo. The receptors stem from a person between 18 and 65 years old who received the Ad26.COV2.S COVID-19 vaccine or a placebo.

The V gene is TRBV18, the J gene TRBJ2-3, with D maybe TRBD2 (6 bases). With 1 base removed from V and 4 bases from J, the gap between germline ends came to 9 bases. Germline V gives CDR1 KGHSH, CDR2 LQKENI. The CDR3 runs to 14 residues. CDR3 amino acids: CASSPLAVADTQYF. Written as DNA, the CDR3 is TGTGCCAGCTCACCACTAGCGGTGGCAGATACGCAGTATTTT.

V is TRBV7-9 and J is TRBJ2-7; TRBD1 agrees at 8 bases. Trimming removed 5 bases from V and 3 bases from J; junction bases left unmatched: 6. This CDR3 is built from 14 residues. The germline V gene encodes CDR1 SEHNR and CDR2 FQNEAQ (reference sequence). CDR3 bases: TGTGCCAGCAGCGCCGCCGGGACAGGCTACGAGCAGTACTTC. Amino acid sequence: CASSAAGTGYEQYF.

Remarks on this clone: Within the sample, other DNA sequences also encode this same CDR3. This chain uses TRBV6-5 with TRBJ1-1, with D unresolved. The CDR3 spans 14 residues. Germline V gene data show CDR1 as MNHEY and CDR2 as SVGAGI. Trimming removed 0 bases at V and 0 bases at J, with 5 bases between. The DNA for the CDR3 is TGTGCCAGCAGTTACTCGACCGTGAACACTGAAGCTTTCTTT. Amino acid sequence: CASSYSTVNTEAFF.

The rearrangement joins TRBV6-2 or TRBV6-3 to TRBJ2-7, with a tentative D call TRBD1 (5 bases). The length of the CDR3 is 13 residues. V shed 5 bases and J shed 3 bases, with 11 bases lying between them. CDR1 MNHEY and CDR2 SVGEGT come from the germline V gene. DNA of the CDR3: TGTGCCAGCAGTATATACAGGTTCTACGAGCAGTACTTC. Translation gives CASSIYRFYEQYF.

The rearrangement uses TRBV19 and TRBJ2-7; D is unclear. V was clipped by 7 bases and J by 2 bases, with 9 bases between them. The CDR3 covers 12 residues. Looked up from germline, CDR1 is LNHDA and CDR2 is SQIVND (reference sequence). The CDR3, as DNA: TGTGCCAGTAAAGGGTCTCCCTACGAGCAGTACTTC. Translating it yields CASKGSPYEQYF. Using reference TRBV19 and TRBJ2-7 for the parts outside the CDR3, the full variable domain is DGGITQSPKYLFRKEGQNVTLSCEQNLNHDAMYWYRQDPGQGLRLIYYSQIVNDFQKGDIAEGYSVSREKKESFPLTVTSAQKNPTAFYLCASKGSPYEQYFGPGTRLTVT.